The rows below give T cell receptor beta chains drawn from one sample of a study of T cell changes during pregnancy in multiple sclerosis. Sequencing used immunoSEQ multiplex PCR; TCRdb keeps in-frame clones, though not all of them. This sample has 48,000 or so clones, with over 80% found just once. Specimen: CD4+ T cells from peripheral blood mononuclear cells, collected in the second trimester of pregnancy. Receptor source: a female donor in good health, enrolled as a control in a pregnancy study. Both conserved end residues are part of each CDR3. The D gene is left open where the match is weak. The size of a clone is reported for some rows only, either as once, few or many, or as a class for expanded clones.

NA,TRBJ1-4,NA,TRBV5-1,TGCGCCAGCAGCCAGACAGGACCTAATGAAAAACTGTTTTTT,CASSQTGPNEKLFF
TRBD2,TRBJ2-2,NA,TRBV19,TGTGCCAGTAGTGGGGGACTAGTAGTCGGGGAGCTGTTTTTT,CASSGGLVVGELFF
TRBD2,TRBJ2-3,NA,TRBV5-1,TGCGCCAGCAGTAAAATCGGGACTAGCGGGGCCGCAACAGATACGCAGTATTTT,CASSKIGTSGAATDTQYF
TRBD1,TRBJ1-1,NA,TRBV7-8,TGTGCCAGCAGCCTCCAAAGGCAGGGGGCGACTGAAGCTTTCTTT,CASSLQRQGATEAFF
NA,TRBJ1-2,NA,TRBV28,TGTGCCAGCAGTTTGGGGGGGGATGGCTACACCTTC,CASSLGGDGYTF
NA,TRBJ2-7,NA,TRBV2,TGTGCCAGCAGGTCCCGCTACGAGCAGTACTTC,CASRSRYEQYF
TRBD1,TRBJ2-2,NA,TRBV11-2,TGTGCCAGCAGCTCCACCGGGACAGGGAACACCGGGGAGCTGTTTTTT,CASSSTGTGNTGELFF
NA,TRBJ2-7,NA,TRBV28,TGTGCCAGCAGTTTCACTAGATTTTACGAGCAGTACTTC,CASSFTRFYEQYF
TRBD2,TRBJ2-2,NA,TRBV9,TGTGCCAGCAGCGTAGATTCAGCGGGAGCCGGGGAGCTGTTTTTT,CASSVDSAGAGELFF
TRBD1,TRBJ1-5,NA,TRBV9,TGTGCCAGCAGCGTAGTTGCCGGACAGGATAGCAATCAGCCCCAGCATTTT,CASSVVAGQDSNQPQHF
TRBD2,TRBJ2-7,NA,TRBV5-4,TGTGCCAGCAGCTTACTAGCGGGCGGGCAGTACTTC,CASSLLAGGQYF
NA,TRBJ2-5,NA,TRBV9,TGTGCCAGCAGCCGAGAGGAGACCCAGTACTTC,CASSREETQYF
NA,TRBJ2-7,NA,TRBV27,TGTGCCAGCAGTACCGTATACGGGGTAGGGGAGCAGTACTTC,CASSTVYGVGEQYF
TRBD2,TRBJ2-1,NA,TRBV5-5,TGTGCCAGCATCTTTAGACTAGCGGGTGGTAATGAGCAGTTCTTC,CASIFRLAGGNEQFF
TRBD1,TRBJ1-6,NA,TRBV7-2,TGTGCCAGCAGCTTTGTTGGACAGGGGAATTCACCCCTCCACTTT,CASSFVGQGNSPLHF
TRBD2,TRBJ2-7,NA,TRBV7-9,TGTGCCAGCAGCGCCTCTAGCGGGAGAGGGGGGTCCTACGAGCAGTACTTC,CASSASSGRGGSYEQYF
NA,TRBJ2-5,NA,TRBV4-1,TGCGCCAGCAGCCAAGTGACCGGGAAAGGAGAGACCCAGTACTTC,CASSQVTGKGETQYF
TRBD1,TRBJ2-3,NA,TRBV10-3,TGTGCCATCAGTGGGACAGGGGTCTCGGCAGATACGCAGTATTTT,CAISGTGVSADTQYF
NA,TRBJ1-5,NA,TRBV27,TGTGCCAGCAAGTCAAGCGTTTATAGCAATCAGCCCCAGCATTTT,CASKSSVYSNQPQHF
NA,TRBJ1-4,once,TRBV4-1,TGCGCCAGCAGCCAGCTCCAGGGGATTACAACTAATGAAAAACTGTTTTTT,CASSQLQGITTNEKLFF
TRBD2,TRBJ2-1,NA,TRBV19,TGTGCCAGTAGTCGGACTAGCGAAGCATACAATGAGCAGTTCTTC,CASSRTSEAYNEQFF
TRBD2,TRBJ2-5,NA,TRBV4-1,TGCGCCAGCAGCCGACCTGGACTAGCGGGGCGGTTAGAGACCCAGTACTTC,CASSRPGLAGRLETQYF
NA,TRBJ2-7,few,TRBV10-2,TGCGCCAGCAGAAGCGGTGGTAGGAACGAGCAGTACTTC,CASRSGGRNEQYF
TRBD1,TRBJ1-4,NA,TRBV7-9,TGTGCCAGCAGCCCCTCCAGGGGGTCCACTGAAAAACTGTTTTTT,CASSPSRGSTEKLFF
TRBD1,TRBJ1-2,NA,TRBV2,TGTGCCAGCAGCGCGACAGGGGGTAATGGCTACACCTTC,CASSATGGNGYTF
NA,TRBJ2-1,NA,TRBV6-5,TGTGCCAGCAGTCGAGATTCAGTAACAGGGCAGTTCTTC,CASSRDSVTGQFF
NA,TRBJ2-1,NA,TRBV5-6,TGTGCCAGCAGACTGGTGGGGAGCTCCTACAATGAGCAGTTCTTC,CASRLVGSSYNEQFF
NA,TRBJ2-7,NA,TRBV21-1,TGTGCCAGCAGCAAAGGCTCGCCGCCAAGCCCCTACGAGCAGTACTTC,CASSKGSPPSPYEQYF
TRBD1,TRBJ2-2,NA,TRBV5-6,TGTGCCAGCAGGGAGACAGGGACCGGGGAGCTGTTTTTT,CASRETGTGELFF
TRBD1,TRBJ2-1,NA,TRBV7-6,TGTGCCAGCAGCCCCGGGACAGGGACCGCTGAGCAGTTCTTC,CASSPGTGTAEQFF
TRBD2,TRBJ2-2,NA,TRBV7-2,TGTGCCAGCAGCTTAGTGGGACTAGCGGGAGGGGACACCGGGGAGCTGTTTTTT,CASSLVGLAGGDTGELFF
NA,TRBJ1-6,NA,TRBV12-5,TGTGCTAGTGGTTTGGTTGACAGTTATTCACCCCTCCACTTT,CASGLVDSYSPLHF
NA,TRBJ2-7,NA,TRBV5-4,TGTGCCAGCAGCACTCCCGCGGGGGCCCACGAGCAGTACTTC,CASSTPAGAHEQYF